The present T cell receptor beta chain was sequenced within a study of T cells expressing NK-cell markers. Study observations and caveats: Several donors likewise had their CD3+CD56-NKG2C+ fraction led by these clonotypes.

Points on this clonotype: Antigen unknown.

The authors generated TCR beta cDNA through 5'RACE template switching with UMIs. TCRdb reworked the 5' RACE reads into one entry per CDR3 protein, no DNA. The repertoire table contains over 5,000 distinct CDR3 sequences. The CDR3 has 12 residues. The germline V gene encodes CDR1 SGDLS and CDR2 YYNGEE. This sequence joins TRBV9 and TRBJ2-2. The specimen was blood T cells: a sorted CD56 or NKG2C T cell subset, CD4+ or CD8+ T cells, or bulk PBMC T cells (not recorded which). The sequence derives from a man aged 18 to 30 in good health. This CDR3 is CASSYRSGELFF. The variable domain in full, completed from reference TRBV9 and TRBJ2-2, reads DSGVTQTPKHLITATGQRVTLRCSPRSGDLSVYWYQQSLDQGLQFLIQYYNGEERAKGNILERFSAQQFPDLHSELNLSSLELGDSALYFCASSYRSGELFFGEGSRLTVL.